The clone carrying this T cell receptor beta chain has only one observation. The CDR3 is 15 residues long. Between the trimmed V and J ends, which lost 4 bases and 4 bases, there was a span of 17 bases. From germline, CDR1 is SGHDN and CDR2 FVKESK. These data originate in a study of control samples from healthy donors and cancer patients. Using immunoSEQ multiplex PCR, the repertoire was profiled, and TCRdb retains in-frame clones only, with some absent. The sample holds around 150,000 clones, around 86% seen once. The TCR comes from a man aged 25-45 years in good health. The sample was blood. This rearrangement joins TRBV14 to TRBJ2-7; no clear D. CDR3 region: CASSRYRAPAYEQYF. The CDR3 DNA is TGTGCCAGCAGCCGTTACCGGGCCCCGGCGTACGAGCAGTACTTC.